This is a list of T cell receptor beta chains from one sample in a study of cytomegalovirus exposure and HLA in healthy donors. Clones were sequenced by immunoSEQ multiplex PCR, and TCRdb holds only the in-frame ones, with some missing. This table holds approximately 170,000 clones, approximately 80% found once. Material: PBMCs. The receptors derive from a male donor in good health and CMV-seronegative. CDR3s include the opening cysteine and the closing phenylalanine or tryptophan. The D gene is left open where the match is weak. The size entry is marked missing in some rows and otherwise reads once, few, many or a size class.

clone size: once; J gene: TRBJ2-1; D gene: TRBD2; V gene: TRBV5-4; CDR3 length: 15; CDR3 DNA: TGTGCCAGCAGCCCAGGGACTAGCGGGAGGAATGAGCAGTTCTTC; CDR3 protein: CASSPGTSGRNEQFF
clone size: NA; J gene: TRBJ2-5; D gene: NA; V gene: TRBV14; CDR3 length: 15; CDR3 DNA: TGTGCCAGCAGCCAAGATTTGGGGGGGGCGGAAACCCAGTACTTC; CDR3 protein: CASSQDLGGAETQYF
clone size: few; J gene: TRBJ2-2; D gene: TRBD2; V gene: TRBV7-9; CDR3 length: 15; CDR3 DNA: TGTGCCAGCAGCGTGTTTAGCGGGGGCACCGGGGAGCTGTTTTTT; CDR3 protein: CASSVFSGGTGELFF
clone size: NA; J gene: TRBJ2-1; D gene: TRBD2; V gene: TRBV5-6; CDR3 length: 15; CDR3 DNA: TGTGCCAGCACCCCGACTAGCGGGAGTGTTTTTGAGCAGTTCTTC; CDR3 protein: CASTPTSGSVFEQFF
clone size: NA; J gene: TRBJ1-5; D gene: NA; V gene: TRBV9; CDR3 length: 14; CDR3 DNA: TGTGCCAGCAGCTCAGGGGACGGCAATCAGCCCCAGCATTTT; CDR3 protein: CASSSGDGNQPQHF
clone size: once; J gene: TRBJ2-2; D gene: TRBD1; V gene: TRBV9; CDR3 length: 15; CDR3 DNA: TGTGCCAGCAGCGTACAGGGGGCCGACACCGGGGAGCTGTTTTTT; CDR3 protein: CASSVQGADTGELFF
clone size: NA; J gene: TRBJ2-3; D gene: NA; V gene: TRBV4-2; CDR3 length: 13; CDR3 DNA: TGTGCCAGCAGCCAGCGGGGAGCGGATACGCAGTATTTT; CDR3 protein: CASSQRGADTQYF
clone size: few; J gene: TRBJ1-6; D gene: TRBD1; V gene: TRBV6-5; CDR3 length: 14; CDR3 DNA: TGTGCCAGCAGGGCCGGGACAGGGTATTCACCCCTCCACTTT; CDR3 protein: CASRAGTGYSPLHF
clone size: NA; J gene: TRBJ1-1; D gene: NA; V gene: TRBV6-5; CDR3 length: 13; CDR3 DNA: TGTGCCAGCAGGTCAGGCCCGCACACTGAAGCTTTCTTT; CDR3 protein: CASRSGPHTEAFF
clone size: NA; J gene: TRBJ2-7; D gene: NA; V gene: TRBV5-1; CDR3 length: 14; CDR3 DNA: TGCGCCAGCAGCTTCGAAGGGGCTACCTACGAGCAGTACTTC; CDR3 protein: CASSFEGATYEQYF
clone size: NA; J gene: TRBJ2-4; D gene: NA; V gene: TRBV28; CDR3 length: 13; CDR3 DNA: TGTGCCAGCAGTCCTCCAGCCAAAAACATTCAGTACTTC; CDR3 protein: CASSPPAKNIQYF
clone size: NA; J gene: TRBJ1-1; D gene: NA; V gene: TRBV7-9; CDR3 length: 14; CDR3 DNA: TGTGTCAGCGGACTTAATGCAGCGAACACTGAAGCTTTCTTT; CDR3 protein: CVSGLNAANTEAFF
clone size: NA; J gene: TRBJ1-5; D gene: NA; V gene: TRBV27; CDR3 length: 15; CDR3 DNA: TGTGCCAGCAGTTTCGAGGGGGTCGGCAATCAGCCCCAGCATTTT; CDR3 protein: CASSFEGVGNQPQHF
clone size: NA; J gene: TRBJ2-7; D gene: NA; V gene: TRBV10-3; CDR3 length: 13; CDR3 DNA: TGTGCCATCAGGGCAGCGGGTGGGTTCGAGCAGTACTTC; CDR3 protein: CAIRAAGGFEQYF
clone size: NA; J gene: TRBJ1-5; D gene: NA; V gene: TRBV6-5; CDR3 length: 13; CDR3 DNA: TGTGCCAGCACGGCCGGGAACAATCAGCCCCAGCATTTT; CDR3 protein: CASTAGNNQPQHF
clone size: NA; J gene: TRBJ1-2; D gene: TRBD1; V gene: TRBV6-5; CDR3 length: 12; CDR3 DNA: TGTGCCAGCACTACAGGGGGCCGTGGCTACACCTTC; CDR3 protein: CASTTGGRGYTF
clone size: NA; J gene: TRBJ2-5; D gene: NA; V gene: TRBV7-8; CDR3 length: 13; CDR3 DNA: TGTGCCAGCAGCGTAGACTCGCAAGAGACCCAGTACTTC; CDR3 protein: CASSVDSQETQYF
clone size: NA; J gene: TRBJ2-3; D gene: TRBD1; V gene: TRBV6-5; CDR3 length: 16; CDR3 DNA: TGTGCCAGCAGTTACGGGAGACAGGGGGTGTCAGATACGCAGTATTTT; CDR3 protein: CASSYGRQGVSDTQYF
clone size: NA; J gene: TRBJ2-7; D gene: NA; V gene: TRBV5-6; CDR3 length: 13; CDR3 DNA: TGTGCCAGCAGCACGGGACTGCCCTACGAGCAGTACTTC; CDR3 protein: CASSTGLPYEQYF
clone size: NA; J gene: TRBJ2-3; D gene: NA; V gene: TRBV28; CDR3 length: 14; CDR3 DNA: TGTGCCAGCAGTTTTCCCCCCAACACAGATACGCAGTATTTT; CDR3 protein: CASSFPPNTDTQYF